The 14 T cell receptor beta chains given below trace back to one sample, sequenced in a study of blood T cell repertoires in COVID-19. The data were produced by immunoSEQ multiplex PCR, yet TCRdb's version contains in-frame clones alone and is incomplete. The table records some 48,000 clones, 85% of them present only once. Sample: peripheral blood. The receptors stem from a woman in her sixties or seventies with acute or convalescent COVID-19.

The chain recombines TRBV5-1 with TRBJ1-1, with 7 bases lining up with TRBD1. The CDR3 contains 16 residues. CDR1 is SGHRS and CDR2 is YFSETQ in the germline V gene. The J segment lost 7 bases and the V segment lost 0 bases, leaving 12 bases of the junction unmatched. CDR3 bases: TGCGCCAGCAGCTTGGCGGGACAGAGCCAATTTGATGAAGCTTTCTTT. Amino acid sequence: CASSLAGQSQFDEAFF.

The CDR3 DNA follows: TGCGCCAGCAGCTCCTCGCCCCGGGGTGGAGAAAACATTCAGTACTTC. Translation: CASSSSPRGGENIQYF. The chain is built from TRBV5-1 and TRBJ2-4, with D possibly TRBD2 on 5 matching bases. Germline V gene data show CDR1 as SGHRS and CDR2 as YFSETQ. V lost 3 bases and J lost 5, with 18 bases in between. The CDR3 totals 16 residues.

The V gene is TRBV13, the J gene TRBJ2-7; 11 positions match TRBD1. Germline V gene data show CDR1 as PRHDT and CDR2 as FYEKMQ (reference sequence). The ends lost 5 bases at V and 3 bases at J; junction bases unmatched: 3. CDR3 length equals 14 residues. CDR3 region: CASSTGTGGYEQYF. CDR3 sequence (DNA): TGTGCCAGCAGCACCGGGACAGGGGGCTACGAGCAGTACTTC.

This sequence joins TRBV7-3 and TRBJ2-1; D perhaps matches TRBD2 (6 bases). The CDR3 spans 14 residues. CDR1 and CDR2 (germline): SGHTA, FQGTGA. V lost 4 bases and J 9 bases, leaving 16 bases between the germline ends. The CDR3 protein is CASSSQAGRGEQFF. Here the CDR3 DNA reads TGTGCCAGCAGCTCCCAAGCGGGTAGGGGTGAGCAGTTCTTC.

The chain couples TRBV7-2 to TRBJ2-3; D remains unclear. Germline V lookup: CDR1 SGHTA, CDR2 FQGNSA. The CDR3 covers 13 residues. V dropped 1 base and J dropped 6 bases, with 8 bases sitting between them. CDR3 coding DNA: TGTGCCAGCAGCTTAGTACCAGCGGATACGCAGTATTTT. Encoded protein: CASSLVPADTQYF.

J is TRBJ2-7 and V is TRBV27; 11 bases line up with TRBD2. V was pared by 6 bases and J by 3 bases, with 7 bases of the junction left unmatched. The CDR3 extends over 15 amino acids. Germline V gene lookup returns CDR1 MNHEY and CDR2 SMNVEV (reference sequence). The CDR3 loop reads CASRYGTSGIYEQYF. CDR3 in DNA: TGTGCCAGCAGATACGGGACTAGCGGAATCTACGAGCAGTACTTC.

This chain uses TRBV9 with TRBJ2-2, with 11 bases aligning to TRBD2. Germline assignment: CDR1 SGDLS and CDR2 YYNGEE. This CDR3 comprises 17 residues. After removal of 3 bases from V and 4 bases from J, the junction contained 8 bases not matched to a gene. CDR3 nucleotides: TGTGCCAGCAGCGCAAGGACTAGCGGGCCTTTCACCGGGGAGCTGTTTTTT. It translates to CASSARTSGPFTGELFF.

This chain's CDR3 is CAIRGQGDQPQHF. The CDR3, as DNA: TGTGCCATCAGGGGACAGGGAGATCAGCCCCAGCATTTT. This chain uses TRBV10-3 with TRBJ1-5, with 9 bases fitting TRBD1. The CDR3 is made up of 13 amino acids. Losses at the gene ends were 6 bases for V and 5 bases for J; bases not matched to a gene: 2. CDR1 is ENHRY and CDR2 is SYGVKD in the germline V gene.

The chain recombines TRBV7-3 with TRBJ1-2; D is uncertain. The V and J ends lost 0 bases and 5 bases respectively, with 13 bases between them. Germline CDR1 reads SGHTA; CDR2 reads FQGTGA. This CDR3 has 15 residues. The CDR3 loop reads CASSLTGGTGYGYTF. The CDR3 region has the DNA TGTGCCAGCAGCTTAACAGGCGGAACTGGGTATGGCTACACCTTC.

The chain has TRBV5-1 and TRBJ1-3, with D unclear. The CDR3 consists of 13 residues. V was cut by 5 bases and J by 3 bases, with 9 bases left in between. Germline assignment: CDR1 SGHRS and CDR2 YFSETQ. The CDR3 nucleotides read TGCGCCAGCAGTACCGGAGTTGGAAACACCATATATTTT. Translated, it gives CASSTGVGNTIYF.

A note on this clone: A much larger clonotype is one base distant, so this may be a read error. The sample holds other DNA sequences that translate to the same CDR3. The chain recombines TRBV2 with TRBJ1-3; possibly TRBD1 for D (5 bases). The CDR3 is 18 residues long. Between the trimmed V and J ends, which lost 2 bases and 1 base, there was a span of 18 bases. In germline, CDR1 is SNHLY, CDR2 FYNNEI. This CDR3 is CASSEYFPGHQSGNTIYF. For the CDR3, the DNA is TGTGCCAGCAGTGAATATTTCCCAGGACATCAGTCTGGAAACACCATATATTTT.

V gene TRBV12-5 combines with J gene TRBJ2-5, with 7 bases lining up with TRBD2. Germline V gene data show CDR1 as LGHNT and CDR2 as FRNRAP. V was pared by 6 bases and J by 5 bases, with 9 bases of the junction left unmatched. The CDR3 runs 14 residues. Written as DNA, the CDR3 is TGTGCTAGTGGGACGCCCGGGGAGGGGGAGACCCAGTACTTC. Protein: CASGTPGEGETQYF.

V and J are TRBV5-6 and TRBJ1-1; 10 bases match TRBD1. CDR1 and CDR2 (germline): SGHDT, YYEEEE. The CDR3 is made up of 17 amino acids. V gave up 3 bases and J gave up 4 bases; unmatched junction bases: 12. The CDR3 nucleotides are TGTGCCAGCAGCTCGGCCGGGACAGGGGTTGTTCGCACTGAAGCTTTCTTT. It specifies CASSSAGTGVVRTEAFF.

V is TRBV6-5 and J is TRBJ1-2; 7 bases are a match to TRBD1. The CDR3 loop spans 13 amino acids. CDR1 MNHEY and CDR2 SVGAGI come from the germline V gene. V dropped 5 bases and J dropped 2; count of bases not matched to a gene: 2. The CDR3 region has the DNA TGTGCCAGCAGTACAGGGGCCAACTATGGCTACACCTTC. It codes for CASSTGANYGYTF.